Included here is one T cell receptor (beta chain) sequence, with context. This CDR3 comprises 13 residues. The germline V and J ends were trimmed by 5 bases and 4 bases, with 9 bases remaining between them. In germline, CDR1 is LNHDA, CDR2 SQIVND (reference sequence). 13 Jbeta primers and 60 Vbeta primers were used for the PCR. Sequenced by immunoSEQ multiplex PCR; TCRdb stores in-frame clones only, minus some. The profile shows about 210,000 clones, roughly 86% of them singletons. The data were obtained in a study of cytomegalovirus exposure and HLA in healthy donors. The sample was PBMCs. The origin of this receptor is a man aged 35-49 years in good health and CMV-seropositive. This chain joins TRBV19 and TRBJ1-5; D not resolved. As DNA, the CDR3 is TGTGCCAGTAGTCCAAACAAGAATCAGCCCCAGCATTTT. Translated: CASSPNKNQPQHF.